Below, 15 T cell receptor beta chains from the same sample are listed, as sequenced in a study of CD8 T cells in ankylosing spondylitis. Study-level results: There was a TCR beta motif, made of eight highly homologous variants, that appeared characteristic of ankylosing spondylitis blood.

TCRdb passed the 5' RACE reads through MiXCR, listing each CDR3 protein once. The sample comprises around 130,000 distinct CDR3 sequences, more than 15% of which are singletons, and about 33% rests with the top ten. Which antigens these TCRs recognize remains unknown. Input material: blood, either unsorted or a sorted T cell fraction (not recorded which). The receptors derive from a male donor with ankylosing spondylitis.

V usage is TRBV20-1 and J usage is TRBJ2-7; 7 bases match TRBD2. Germline V CDR1 and CDR2: DFQATT, SNEGSKA (reference sequence). Trimming cost V 0 bases and J 6 bases; bases outside gene matches: 5. This CDR3 contains 13 residues. For the CDR3, the DNA is TGCAGTGCTAGAGATGGACTAGACGGCGAGCAGTACTTC. Its translation: CSARDGLDGEQYF.

This clonotype was found a few times. CDR3 loop: CASSSSWTGEQYF. CDR3 DNA sequence: TGTGCCAGCAGCTCGTCGTGGACAGGCGAGCAGTACTTC. The chain recombines TRBV7-9 with TRBJ2-7, with 7 bases matching TRBD1. The germline CDR1 and CDR2 sequences are SEHNR and FQNEAQ (reference sequence). The CDR3 covers 13 residues. The V and J ends lost 4 bases and 6 bases, in that order; junction bases with no gene match: 6.

This clonotype was picked up a small number of times. V and J are TRBV9 and TRBJ1-4; D gene uncertain. Trimming left V 4 bases short and J 5 bases short, with 15 bases between. Per germline, CDR1 SGDLS and CDR2 YYNGEE. There are 15 residues in the CDR3. CDR3 sequence: CASSPSRRINEKLFF. CDR3 in DNA: TGTGCCAGCAGCCCTAGCAGGAGAATAAATGAAAAACTGTTTTTT.

This clonotype has at least ten counts. This chain uses TRBV4-3 with TRBJ2-1, with a weak D call TRBD2 (6 bases). This CDR3 spans 17 amino acids. Germline V gives CDR1 LGHNA, CDR2 YSLEER. The ends were cut back, 0 bases at V and 7 bases at J, with 19 bases in the middle. CDR3 sequence reads: CASSQDISFGTFNEQFF. The CDR3, as DNA: TGCGCCAGCAGCCAAGATATATCCTTTGGGACTTTTAATGAGCAGTTCTTC.

The genes are TRBV4-3 and TRBJ1-1, with D uncertain. The CDR3 is 12 amino acids. The V and J ends lost 3 bases and 7 bases respectively, with 9 bases between them. Germline loops: CDR1 LGHNA, CDR2 YSLEER. In DNA, the CDR3 is TGCGCCAGCAGCCACGGAAGCCTTGAAGCTTTCTTT. Protein: CASSHGSLEAFF.

The chain carries TRBV2 and TRBJ2-5; 11 nucleotides agree with TRBD2. The CDR3 contains 15 residues. V shed 7 bases, J shed 0 bases, and the junction held 4 bases outside the gene matches. The germline gives CDR1 SNHLY, CDR2 FYNNEI. CDR3 nucleotide sequence: TGTGCCAGCACTCGGACTAGCGGGTACCAAGAGACCCAGTACTTC. Translated: CASTRTSGYQETQYF.

The chain couples TRBV28 to TRBJ2-7; 7 bases agree with TRBD1. The V and J ends lost 5 bases and 4 bases, in that order; junction bases with no gene match: 2. This CDR3 is built from 12 residues. Germline CDR1 reads MDHEN; CDR2 reads SYDVKM. The CDR3 DNA reads as TGTGCCAGCAGTCGACAGGGTTACGAGCAGTACTTC. It yields the protein CASSRQGYEQYF. Full variable domain (remainder filled in from reference TRBV28 and TRBJ2-7): DVKVTQSSRYLVKRTGEKVFLECVQDMDHENMFWYRQDPGLGLRLIYFSYDVKMKEKGDIPEGYSVSREKKERFSLILESASTNQTSMYLCASSRQGYEQYFGPGTRLTVT.

This rearrangement joins TRBV4-3 to TRBJ2-7; D may be TRBD1 (5 bases). Trimming took 0 bases from V and 5 from J, leaving 11 bases between them. The CDR3 has 14 amino acids. Looked up from germline, CDR1 is LGHNA and CDR2 is YSLEER. CDR3 DNA: TGCGCCAGCAGCCAAGATCGCACACAGGACGAGCAGTACTTC. This sequence encodes CASSQDRTQDEQYF.

This chain connects TRBV10-1 to TRBJ2-1, with 12 nucleotides matching TRBD2. The germline gives CDR1 WNHNN, CDR2 SYGVQD (reference sequence). The CDR3 has 20 residues. After removal of 10 bases from V and 3 bases from J, the junction contained 22 bases not matched to a gene. The CDR3: CANRGTGRTSGTSHYNEQFF. The CDR3 DNA is TGCGCCAACAGAGGGACAGGGAGGACTAGCGGGACTTCCCACTACAATGAGCAGTTCTTC.

V and J are TRBV28 and TRBJ2-1; no clear D gene. Trimming left V 6 bases short and J 0 bases short, with 15 bases between. From germline, CDR1 is MDHEN and CDR2 SYDVKM. This CDR3 comprises 16 residues. The CDR3 DNA reads TGTGCCAGCAGACAGCGCGGACGGACCTCCTACAATGAGCAGTTCTTC. Its protein is CASRQRGRTSYNEQFF.

The J gene is TRBJ1-2, the V gene TRBV4-2; D unclear. The ends were cut back, 2 bases at V and 8 bases at J, with 15 bases in the middle. The CDR3 has 14 residues. Germline assignment: CDR1 LGHNA and CDR2 YNFKEQ. The CDR3 sequence: CASSQSGQTSGYTF. The CDR3 coding sequence is TGTGCCAGCAGCCAATCGGGCCAGACGAGCGGCTACACCTTC.

This clonotype was seen repeatedly, ten times or more. This chain links TRBV5-1 with TRBJ2-3, with 11 nucleotides matching TRBD2. Germline lookup yields CDR1 SGHRS and CDR2 YFSETQ. Trimming took 0 bases from V and 4 from J; bases not matched to a gene: 10. This CDR3 spans 18 amino acids. The CDR3 DNA sequence: TGCGCCAGCAGCTTGGGAGGACTAGCGGGCTCAGTTGCAGATACGCAGTATTTT. This sequence encodes CASSLGGLAGSVADTQYF. The whole variable domain, remainder taken from reference TRBV5-1 and TRBJ2-3, is KAGVTQTPRYLIKTRGQQVTLSCSPISGHRSVSWYQQTPGQGLQFLFEYFSETQRNKGNFPGRFSGRQFSNSRSEMNVSTLELGDSALYLCASSLGGLAGSVADTQYFGPGTRLTVL.

This clonotype has ten or more counts. The genes are TRBV12-3 or TRBV12-4 and TRBJ2-3; no firm D call. V shed 5 bases and J shed 1 base, with 4 bases lying between them. This CDR3 is 12 amino acids long. The CDR3 spells CASSSGTDTQYF. CDR3 bases: TGTGCCAGCAGTAGTGGCACAGATACGCAGTATTTT.

This clonotype was observed at least ten times. This chain links TRBV4-1 with TRBJ2-5; D gene ambiguous. Trimming removed 6 bases at V and 4 bases at J, with 15 bases between. CDR1 MGHRA and CDR2 YSYEKL come from the germline V gene. The length of the CDR3 is 14 residues. The CDR3 reads CASRPDTTTETQYF. CDR3 in DNA: TGCGCCAGCAGACCTGACACCACCACAGAGACCCAGTACTTC.

The DNA for the CDR3 is TGCAGTGCTAGCGGTCGCAGGGCGAGTGCAGCATTAGGTTCTGAAGCTTTCTTT. This sequence encodes CSASGRRASAALGSEAFF. The genes are TRBV20-1 and TRBJ1-1; D perhaps matches TRBD1 (5 bases). The V end lost 3 bases, the J end lost 6 bases, and 29 bases lay between the germline ends. CDR1 is DFQATT, CDR2 SNEGSKA, per germline (reference sequence). This CDR3 contains 18 residues.